These T cell receptor beta chains were read from a single sample in a study of response to subunit inactivated influenza vaccine. A single record per CDR3 protein comes from TCRdb applying MiXCR to the RT-PCR reads. The sample lists more than 500,000 distinct CDR3 sequences; approximately 10% were seen once. A further study also used this sample, focusing on T cells expressing NK-cell markers.

Sample: PBMCs from blood, taken on the day of vaccination. All receptors derive from a man between 50 and 59 years old who received an inactivated influenza vaccine. Each CDR3 is given with its conserved first and last residue. The D gene is left open where the match is weak. Size is stated for part of the rows, as once, few or many counts, or as a class when the clone is expanded.

V gene	D gene	J gene	clone size	CDR3 protein	CDR3 DNA
TRBV5-1	.	TRBJ2-1	.	CASSLSSLANNEQFF	TGCGCCAGCAGCTTAAGCAGCCTTGCTAATAATGAGCAGTTCTTC
TRBV10-3	.	TRBJ2-7	.	CATGAVEVSYEQYF	TGTGCCACTGGGGCAGTTGAGGTCTCCTACGAGCAGTACTTC
TRBV20-1	.	TRBJ2-3	few	CSASQFLSGDTQYF	TGCAGTGCTTCCCAGTTCCTCTCGGGAGATACGCAGTATTTT
TRBV2	TRBD1	TRBJ2-1	many	CASRAGTGGSYNEQFF	TGTGCCAGCAGGGCCGGGACAGGGGGCTCCTACAATGAGCAGTTCTTC
TRBV11-2	.	TRBJ2-3	.	CASSWGQEGGTDTQYF	TGTGCCAGCAGCTGGGGTCAAGAGGGAGGCACAGATACGCAGTATTTT
TRBV15	TRBD1	TRBJ2-7	.	CATSIAGDRGLHEQYF	TGTGCCACCAGCATCGCGGGGGACAGGGGGCTCCACGAGCAGTACTTC
TRBV19	.	TRBJ1-1	few	CASSMRSSWPEAFF	TGTGCCAGTAGTATGCGCAGCTCTTGGCCTGAAGCTTTCTTT
TRBV7-9	TRBD2	TRBJ2-5	.	CASSLDAGGPQETQYF	TGTGCCAGCAGCTTAGATGCGGGAGGGCCTCAAGAGACCCAGTACTTC
TRBV18	.	TRBJ1-1	few	CASSPVPQKNTEAFF	TGTGCCAGCTCACCTGTCCCACAGAAGAACACTGAAGCTTTCTTT
TRBV11-2	TRBD2	TRBJ2-4	.	CASSLVPRPSGMEQNIQYF	TGTGCCAGCAGCTTAGTTCCCCGACCTAGCGGGATGGAGCAAAACATTCAGTACTTC
TRBV5-1	.	TRBJ2-2	.	CASSSLMGKNTGELFF	TGCGCCAGCAGCTCGTTGATGGGAAAGAACACCGGGGAGCTGTTTTTT
TRBV10-3	TRBD1	TRBJ1-1	.	CAVQGVANTEAFF	TGTGCCGTGCAGGGGGTAGCGAACACTGAAGCTTTCTTT
TRBV6-2/TRBV6-3	TRBD1	TRBJ1-1	.	CASSYEVGGGALDTEAFF	TGTGCCAGCAGTTACGAGGTTGGAGGGGGCGCGTTGGACACTGAAGCTTTCTTT
TRBV29-1	TRBD2	TRBJ2-3	few	CSVEDQIAGSPDTQYF	TGCAGCGTTGAAGATCAAATAGCGGGGTCCCCAGATACGCAGTATTTT
TRBV15	.	TRBJ2-4	many	CATSRDLSGAKNIQYF	TGTGCCACCAGCAGAGATCTCTCCGGAGCCAAAAACATTCAGTACTTC
TRBV4-1	.	TRBJ1-1	.	CASGVNTEAFF	TGCGCCAGTGGTGTGAACACTGAAGCTTTCTTT
TRBV12-3/TRBV12-4	TRBD1	TRBJ2-1	few	CASSFETGVDEQFF	TGTGCCAGCAGTTTCGAAACAGGGGTCGATGAGCAGTTCTTC
TRBV7-2	.	TRBJ1-2	.	CASSLSASGVGGYTF	TGTGCCAGCAGCTTATCGGCCAGTGGGGTTGGGGGCTACACCTTC
TRBV20-1	.	TRBJ2-3	.	CSGIIYTLTDTQYF	TGCAGTGGTATAATTTATACCCTCACAGATACGCAGTATTTT
TRBV4-1	TRBD2	TRBJ2-3	few	CASSQVGMVRGSTDTQYF	TGCGCCAGCAGCCAAGTGGGGATGGTGCGGGGGAGCACAGATACGCAGTATTTT
TRBV6-1	.	TRBJ2-2	.	CASPRGDYLTPGSCFF	.
TRBV4-1	.	TRBJ2-7	few	CASSQDRTPGEQYF	TGCGCCAGCAGCCAAGATAGGACCCCCGGCGAGCAGTACTTC
TRBV6-1	TRBD2	TRBJ2-5	.	CAIYSGAEWEAETQYF	TGTGCCATCTACAGCGGGGCGGAATGGGAGGCAGAGACCCAGTACTTC
TRBV28	.	TRBJ2-7	few	CASSLIGTRSSYEQYF	TGTGCCAGCAGTTTAATAGGGACAAGGAGCTCCTACGAGCAGTACTTC
TRBV28	.	TRBJ2-3	.	CASREADTQYF	TGTGCCAGCCGAGAAGCAGATACGCAGTATTTT
TRBV7-9	.	TRBJ2-5	many	CASSLVAVETQYF	TGTGCCAGCAGCTTAGTCGCGGTGGAGACCCAGTACTTC
TRBV11-2	TRBD1	TRBJ1-1	once	CASSLRGNTEPFF	TGTGCCAGCAGCCTCAGGGGGAACACTGAACCTTTCTTT
TRBV16	.	TRBJ2-7	few	CASSQSEGGEQYF	TGTGCCAGCAGCCAATCAGAGGGAGGCGAGCAGTACTTC
TRBV5-1	.	TRBJ2-3	.	CASSAGQRAGGDTQYF	TGCGCCAGCAGCGCTGGACAGCGAGCTGGTGGGGATACGCAGTATTTT
TRBV10-3	.	TRBJ2-1	few	CAISESGSFHNEQFF	TGTGCCATCAGTGAGTCAGGTTCGTTCCACAATGAGCAGTTCTTC
TRBV21-1	.	TRBJ1-4	.	CASSKVGRSNEKLFF	TGTGCCAGCAGCAAAGTTGGGAGGAGTAATGAAAAACTGTTTTTT
TRBV6-1	TRBD1	TRBJ1-4	few	CASSTRDRGLGKLFF	TGTGCCAGCAGTACCCGGGACAGGGGGCTCGGAAAACTGTTTTTT